This note documents a single TCR beta chain sequence. Its antigen is unidentified. The sample comes from a study of beta chain features in type 1 diabetes. The study's findings and limits: Any HLA effect on TCRB rearrangement was left unresolved by small sub-analyses.

The study reverse transcribed the entire isolated RNA, so it sequenced expressed TCRB transcripts. The protocol was immunoSEQ multiplex PCR, while the TCRdb copy is restricted to in-frame clones and leaves out a portion. Of fewer than 350,000 clones detected, 15% to 20% appear once; the ten largest clones hold around 0.044%. This CDR3 has 13 amino acids. Germline assignment: CDR1 GTSNPN and CDR2 SVGIG (reference sequence). V lost 5 bases and J lost 1, with 11 bases in between. The J gene is TRBJ1-1, the V gene TRBV30; D is unresolved. This TCR was recovered from a woman aged 18-29 years in good health. Sequenced: naive CD4+ T cells from blood. CDR3 DNA: TGTGCCTGGTCTCCACTAAGGAACACTGAAGCTTTCTTT. Residues: CAWSPLRNTEAFF.